The 2 T cell receptor beta chains presented below share a single source sample, sequenced in a study of blood T cell repertoires in COVID-19. The table came from immunoSEQ multiplex PCR; TCRdb's copy has only in-frame clones and leaves some out. Found here are some 260,000 clones, 82% of them singletons; the top ten hold around 2.9%. Specimen: peripheral blood. The source of these receptors is a woman in her late teens or twenties with acute or convalescent COVID-19.

The table lists this clone with a count of one. The chain uses TRBV6-5 and TRBJ2-7; 13 nucleotides agree with TRBD2. Germline V lookup: CDR1 MNHEY, CDR2 SVGAGI. The CDR3 loop spans 15 amino acids. The trim removed 4 bases at V and 8 bases at J, leaving 8 bases unmatched. The CDR3 spells CASSLRLAGGFKQYF. The CDR3, as DNA: TGTGCCAGCAGTTTAAGACTAGCGGGAGGTTTCAAGCAGTACTTC.

This chain uses TRBV4-3 with TRBJ1-1, with D possibly TRBD1 on 6 matching bases. This CDR3 comprises 14 residues. Trimming shortened V by 1 base and J by 4 bases, and 10 bases separated the two germline ends. Germline V gives CDR1 LGHNA, CDR2 YSLEER. DNA for the CDR3: TGCGCCAGCAGCCAAGGGATAGGGGGCACTGAAGCTTTCTTT. It translates to CASSQGIGGTEAFF.